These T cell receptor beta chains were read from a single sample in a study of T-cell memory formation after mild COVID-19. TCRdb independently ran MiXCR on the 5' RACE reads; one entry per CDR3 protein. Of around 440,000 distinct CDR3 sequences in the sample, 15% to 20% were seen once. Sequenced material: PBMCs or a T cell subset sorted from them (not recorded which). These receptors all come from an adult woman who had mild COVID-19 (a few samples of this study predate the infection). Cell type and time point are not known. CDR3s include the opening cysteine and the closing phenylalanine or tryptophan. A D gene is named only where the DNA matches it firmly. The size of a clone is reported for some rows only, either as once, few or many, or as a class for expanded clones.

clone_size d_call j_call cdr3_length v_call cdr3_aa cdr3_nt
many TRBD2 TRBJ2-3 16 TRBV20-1 CSARARLAGSTDTQYF TGCAGTGCTAGGGCTAGACTAGCGGGGAGCACAGATACGCAGTATTTT
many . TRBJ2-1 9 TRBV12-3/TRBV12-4 CASSFPLVF TGTGCCAGCAGTTTCCCTCTAGTCTTC
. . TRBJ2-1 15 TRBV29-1 CSVNTVGLLYNEQFF TGCAGCGTTAATACGGTAGGACTCCTCTACAATGAGCAGTTCTTC
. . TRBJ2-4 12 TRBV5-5 CASSPAHRAQYF TGTGCCAGCAGCCCCGCCCACCGAGCCCAGTACTTC
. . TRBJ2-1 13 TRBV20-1 CSARGPRINEQFF TGCAGTGCTAGAGGACCCAGAATCAATGAGCAGTTCTTC
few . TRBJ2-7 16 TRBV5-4 CASSPSGTSYEGEQYF TGTGCCAGCAGCCCCTCGGGGACAAGTTATGAAGGCGAGCAGTACTTC
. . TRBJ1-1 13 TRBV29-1 CSVPRGFGTEAFF TGCAGCGTGCCACGGGGGTTCGGCACTGAAGCTTTCTTT
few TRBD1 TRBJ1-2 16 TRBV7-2 CASSPAFGQGDYGYTF TGTGCCAGCAGCCCCGCCTTCGGACAGGGCGACTATGGCTACACCTTC
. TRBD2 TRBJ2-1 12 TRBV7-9 CASGLAGVKQFF TGTGCCAGTGGACTAGCGGGAGTAAAGCAGTTCTTC
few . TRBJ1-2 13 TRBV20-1 CSAREGENYGYTF TGCAGTGCTCGGGAGGGAGAAAACTATGGCTACACCTTC
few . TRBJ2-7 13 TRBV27 CASSLTANYEQYF TGTGCCAGCAGTTTAACTGCCAACTACGAGCAGTACTTC